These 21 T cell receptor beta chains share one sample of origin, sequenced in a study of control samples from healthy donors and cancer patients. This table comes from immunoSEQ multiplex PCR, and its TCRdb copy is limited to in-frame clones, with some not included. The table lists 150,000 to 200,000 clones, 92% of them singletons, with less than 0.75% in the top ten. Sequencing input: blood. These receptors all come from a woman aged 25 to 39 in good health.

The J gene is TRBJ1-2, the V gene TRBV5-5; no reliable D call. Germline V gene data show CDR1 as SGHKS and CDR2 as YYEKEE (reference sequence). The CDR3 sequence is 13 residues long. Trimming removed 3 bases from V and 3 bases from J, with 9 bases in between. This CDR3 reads CASSSHGDYGYTF. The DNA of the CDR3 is TGTGCCAGCAGCTCCCACGGGGACTATGGCTACACCTTC.

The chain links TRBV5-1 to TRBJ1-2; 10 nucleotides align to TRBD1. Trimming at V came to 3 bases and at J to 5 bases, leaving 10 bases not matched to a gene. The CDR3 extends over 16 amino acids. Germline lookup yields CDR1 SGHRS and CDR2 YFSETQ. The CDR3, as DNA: TGCGCCAGCAGCTCCGAATCCGGGACAGGGGTTTATGGCTACACCTTC. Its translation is CASSSESGTGVYGYTF.

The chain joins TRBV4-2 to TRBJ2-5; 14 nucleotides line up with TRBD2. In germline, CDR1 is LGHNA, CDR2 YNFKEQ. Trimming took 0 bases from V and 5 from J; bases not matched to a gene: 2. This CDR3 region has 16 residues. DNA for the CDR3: TGTGCCAGCAGCCAAGATGGGACTAGCGGGAGTGAGACCCAGTACTTC. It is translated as CASSQDGTSGSETQYF.

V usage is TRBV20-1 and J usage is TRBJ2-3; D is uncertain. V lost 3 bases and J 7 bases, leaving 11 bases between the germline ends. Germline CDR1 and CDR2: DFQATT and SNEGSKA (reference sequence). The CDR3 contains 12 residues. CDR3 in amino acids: CSASSDWYTQYF. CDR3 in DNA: TGCAGTGCTAGTTCAGACTGGTATACGCAGTATTTT.

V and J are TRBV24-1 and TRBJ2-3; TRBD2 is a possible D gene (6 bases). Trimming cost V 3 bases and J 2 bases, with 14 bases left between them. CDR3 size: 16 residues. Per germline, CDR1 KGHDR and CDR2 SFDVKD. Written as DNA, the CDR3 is TGTGCCACCAGTGATGCCGGGACTTCTACCACAGATACGCAGTATTTT. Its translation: CATSDAGTSTTDTQYF.

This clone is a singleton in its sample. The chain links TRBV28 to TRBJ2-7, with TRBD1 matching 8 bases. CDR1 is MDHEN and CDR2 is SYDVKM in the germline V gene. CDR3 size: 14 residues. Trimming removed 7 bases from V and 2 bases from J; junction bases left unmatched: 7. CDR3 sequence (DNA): TGTGCCAGCAATAGACAGGGGAGTACCTACGAGCAGTACTTC. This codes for CASNRQGSTYEQYF.

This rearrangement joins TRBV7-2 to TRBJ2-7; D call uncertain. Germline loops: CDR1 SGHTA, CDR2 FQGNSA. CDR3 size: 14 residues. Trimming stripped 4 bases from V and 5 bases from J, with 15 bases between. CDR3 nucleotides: TGTGCCAGCAGCTCCTACGGAAACCCCCACGAGCAGTACTTC. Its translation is CASSSYGNPHEQYF.

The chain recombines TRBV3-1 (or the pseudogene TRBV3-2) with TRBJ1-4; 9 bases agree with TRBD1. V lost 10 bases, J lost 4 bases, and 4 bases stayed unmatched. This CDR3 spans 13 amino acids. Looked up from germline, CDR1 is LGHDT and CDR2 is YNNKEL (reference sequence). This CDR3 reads CATRTGVNEKLFF. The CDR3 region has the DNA TGTGCCACAAGGACAGGGGTTAATGAAAAACTGTTTTTT.

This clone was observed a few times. CDR3 sequence: CASSLLPGEQPQHF. The CDR3 DNA follows: TGTGCCAGCAGTTTACTGCCAGGGGAACAGCCCCAGCATTTT. V gene TRBV27 combines with J gene TRBJ1-5, with a tentative D call TRBD1 (6 bases). Germline CDR1 MNHEY, CDR2 SMNVEV (reference sequence). The CDR3 covers 14 residues. The V gene lost 2 bases and the J gene lost 7 bases, with 12 bases spanning the gap.

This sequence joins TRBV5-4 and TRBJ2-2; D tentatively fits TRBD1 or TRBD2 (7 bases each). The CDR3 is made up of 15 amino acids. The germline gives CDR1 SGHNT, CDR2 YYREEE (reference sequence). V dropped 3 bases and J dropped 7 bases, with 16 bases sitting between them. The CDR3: CASSWPRGDSGELFF. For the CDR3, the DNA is TGTGCCAGCAGCTGGCCCCGGGGGGACAGCGGGGAGCTGTTTTTT.

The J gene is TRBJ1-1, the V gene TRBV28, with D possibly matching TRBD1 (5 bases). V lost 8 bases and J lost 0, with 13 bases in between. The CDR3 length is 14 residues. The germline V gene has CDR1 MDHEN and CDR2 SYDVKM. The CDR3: CASRGTIMNTEAFF. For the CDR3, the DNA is TGTGCCAGCCGGGGGACCATCATGAACACTGAAGCTTTCTTT.

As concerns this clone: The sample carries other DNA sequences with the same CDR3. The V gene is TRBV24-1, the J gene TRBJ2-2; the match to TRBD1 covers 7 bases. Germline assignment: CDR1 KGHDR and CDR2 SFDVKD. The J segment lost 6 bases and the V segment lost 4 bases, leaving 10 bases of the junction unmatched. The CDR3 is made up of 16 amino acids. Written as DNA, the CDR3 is TGTGCCACCAGTGAAACGACAGGGTTATTTTCCGGGGAGCTGTTTTTT. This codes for CATSETTGLFSGELFF.

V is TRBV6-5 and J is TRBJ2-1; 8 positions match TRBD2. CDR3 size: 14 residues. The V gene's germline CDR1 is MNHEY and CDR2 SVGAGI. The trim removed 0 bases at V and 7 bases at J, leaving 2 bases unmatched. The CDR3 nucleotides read TGTGCCAGCAGTTACTCCGGGACTAGAAATGAGCAGTTCTTC. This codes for CASSYSGTRNEQFF.

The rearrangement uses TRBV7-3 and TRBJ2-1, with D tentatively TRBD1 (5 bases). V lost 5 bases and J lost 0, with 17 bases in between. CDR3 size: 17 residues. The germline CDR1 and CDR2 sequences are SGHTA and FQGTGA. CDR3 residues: CASSPKFGAVSYNEQFF. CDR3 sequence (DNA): TGTGCCAGCAGCCCCAAGTTTGGGGCAGTCTCCTACAATGAGCAGTTCTTC.

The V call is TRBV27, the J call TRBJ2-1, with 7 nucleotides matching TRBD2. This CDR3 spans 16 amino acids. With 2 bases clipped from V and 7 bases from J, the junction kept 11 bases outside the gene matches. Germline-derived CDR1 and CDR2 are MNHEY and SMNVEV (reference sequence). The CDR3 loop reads CASSLGASGTKNEQFF. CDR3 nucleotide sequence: TGTGCCAGCAGTTTAGGGGCTAGCGGTACAAAAAATGAGCAGTTCTTC.

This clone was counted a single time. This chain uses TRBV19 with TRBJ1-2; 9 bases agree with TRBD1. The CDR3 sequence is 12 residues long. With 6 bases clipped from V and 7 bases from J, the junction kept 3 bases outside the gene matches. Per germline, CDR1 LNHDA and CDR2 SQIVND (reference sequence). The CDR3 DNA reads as TGTGCCAGTAGCGGACAGGGGAGTGGCTACACCTTC. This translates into CASSGQGSGYTF.

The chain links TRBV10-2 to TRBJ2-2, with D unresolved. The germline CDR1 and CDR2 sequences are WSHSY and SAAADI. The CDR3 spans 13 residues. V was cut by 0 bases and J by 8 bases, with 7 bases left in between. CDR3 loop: CASSESFSGELFF. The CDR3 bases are TGCGCCAGCAGTGAGTCGTTTTCTGGGGAGCTGTTTTTT.

This CDR3 is CASSTTGESGYGYTF. Written as DNA, the CDR3 is TGTGCCAGCAGTACGACAGGGGAGAGTGGCTATGGCTACACCTTC. The rearrangement links TRBV28 to TRBJ1-2; 8 nucleotides line up with TRBD1. After removal of 5 bases from V and 4 bases from J, the junction contained 9 bases not matched to a gene. The CDR3 is made up of 15 amino acids. Germline V gene lookup returns CDR1 MDHEN and CDR2 SYDVKM.

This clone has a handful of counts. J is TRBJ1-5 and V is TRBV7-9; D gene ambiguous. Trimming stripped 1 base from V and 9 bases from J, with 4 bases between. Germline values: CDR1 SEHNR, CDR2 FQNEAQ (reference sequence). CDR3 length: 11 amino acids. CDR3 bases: TGTGCCAGCAGCTTAGGAGGGCCCCAGCATTTT. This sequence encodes CASSLGGPQHF.

DNA of the CDR3: TGTGCCAGCAGCTCACGAGGACAGGGGCCCACAGATACGCAGTATTTT. The encoded protein is CASSSRGQGPTDTQYF. This chain joins TRBV11-2 and TRBJ2-3; the match to TRBD1 covers 9 bases. Germline V gives CDR1 SGHAT, CDR2 FQNNGV. The CDR3 length is 16 residues. V was clipped by 4 bases and J by 2 bases; unmatched bases: 7.

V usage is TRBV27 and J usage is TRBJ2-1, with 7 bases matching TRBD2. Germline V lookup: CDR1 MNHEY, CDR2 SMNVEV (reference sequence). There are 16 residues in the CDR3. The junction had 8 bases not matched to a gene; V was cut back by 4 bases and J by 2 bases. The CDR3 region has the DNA TGTGCCAGCAGTTCCGTCCCTAGCGGAACCTACAATGAGCAGTTCTTC. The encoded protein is CASSSVPSGTYNEQFF.